This passage covers 11 T cell receptor beta chains from one sample sequenced in a study of shared clonotypes between healthy human individuals. Positive CCR7 selection of CD45RO-negative cells yielded the naive CD8 cells, and terminally differentiated effector memory CD45RA+ cells were excluded. The table came from immunoSEQ multiplex PCR; TCRdb's copy has only in-frame clones and leaves some out. Altogether around 1.9 million clones are present, around 95% being singletons, with the ten largest covering about 1.6%. The sequenced sample consisted of naive CD8+ T cells from PBMCs. The receptors originated from a man between 18 and 35 years old in good health. Some clones in this sample may be carry-over from other donors' samples.

CDR3 region: CSVLTGLATDTQYF. The CDR3 region has the DNA TGCAGCGTTTTAACAGGGTTGGCCACAGATACGCAGTATTTT. The chain recombines TRBV29-1 with TRBJ2-3; possible D gene TRBD1, 6 bases. CDR3 length: 14 amino acids. Trimming removed 5 bases from V and 2 bases from J, with 14 bases in between. The germline gives CDR1 SQVTM, CDR2 ANQGSEA.

The V gene is TRBV28, the J gene TRBJ2-7; possible D gene TRBD1, 5 bases. This CDR3 spans 13 amino acids. In germline, CDR1 is MDHEN, CDR2 SYDVKM. V lost 6 bases and J lost 2, with 11 bases in between. The CDR3 region is CASSIRQTYEQYF. CDR3 DNA sequence: TGTGCCAGCAGCATCCGACAGACCTACGAGCAGTACTTC.

This clone has only one observation. The CDR3 sequence: CASSGRDGTGTLYEETQYF. CDR3 DNA: TGTGCCAGCAGCGGCCGGGACGGCACCGGGACGTTGTATGAAGAGACCCAGTACTTC. The chain is built from TRBV7-9 and TRBJ2-5; D is tentatively TRBD1 or TRBD2 (5 bases each). Deletions cut 5 bases from V and 3 bases from J, with 28 bases between. The CDR3 sequence is 19 residues long. From germline, CDR1 is SEHNR and CDR2 FQNEAQ (reference sequence).

The sample holds one count of this clone. DNA for the CDR3: TGTGCCAGCAGTAACGGCTGGGAAGATACGCAGTATTTT. Translation gives CASSNGWEDTQYF. The chain links TRBV27 to TRBJ2-3; D is ambiguous. Germline CDR1 is MNHEY and CDR2 is SMNVEV (reference sequence). The V gene lost 5 bases and the J gene lost 5 bases, with 11 bases spanning the gap. The CDR3 runs to 13 residues.

V gene TRBV27 combines with J gene TRBJ1-2, with a weak D call TRBD1 (6 bases). Trimming took off 2 bases at V and 7 bases at J, with 23 bases between the two ends. From germline, CDR1 is MNHEY and CDR2 SMNVEV (reference sequence). The CDR3 is 17 residues long. The DNA of the CDR3 is TGTGCCAGCAGTTTAGGAGCGAGCCACAGGGCTCCGGGTGGCTACACCTTC. It codes for CASSLGASHRAPGGYTF.

The rearrangement links TRBV13 to TRBJ2-1; either TRBD1 or TRBD2 may fit D (6 bases each). Per germline, CDR1 PRHDT and CDR2 FYEKMQ (reference sequence). The ends were cut back, 4 bases at V and 9 bases at J, with 13 bases in the middle. The CDR3 has 13 residues. The CDR3 DNA is TGTGCCAGCAGCTCGGGGGCCCCAGGTGAGCAGTTCTTC. The encoded protein is CASSSGAPGEQFF.

The CDR3: CASSFGGQPQHF. CDR3 DNA sequence: TGTGCCAGTAGTTTTGGGGGTCAGCCCCAGCATTTT. The chain carries TRBV19 and TRBJ1-5; weak D call: TRBD1 (5 bases). The CDR3 consists of 12 residues. V was clipped by 5 bases and J by 6 bases, with 8 bases between them. Germline-derived CDR1 and CDR2 are LNHDA and SQIVND (reference sequence).

This sequence joins TRBV4-1 and TRBJ2-5, with TRBD2 matching 10 bases. This CDR3 has 17 residues. With V trimmed by 5 bases and J by 3 bases, 12 bases remained unmatched. From germline, CDR1 is MGHRA and CDR2 YSYEKL. CDR3: CASSSLTGLAVEETQYF. DNA for the CDR3: TGCGCCAGCAGCTCCCTAACCGGACTAGCGGTTGAAGAGACCCAGTACTTC.

The chain uses TRBV7-9 and TRBJ2-7; 11 nucleotides align to TRBD2. Germline CDR1 is SEHNR and CDR2 is FQNEAQ (reference sequence). The CDR3 runs 16 residues. V was pared by 1 base and J by 7 bases, with 9 bases of the junction left unmatched. This chain's CDR3 is CASSLGIAGGPGEQYF. CDR3 bases: TGTGCCAGCAGCTTAGGCATAGCGGGAGGGCCGGGGGAGCAGTACTTC.

V gene TRBV14 combines with J gene TRBJ2-7, with D unclear. The CDR3 contains 13 residues. From germline, CDR1 is SGHDN and CDR2 FVKESK. V was pared by 6 bases and J by 2 bases, with 11 bases between. CDR3 protein: CASRSDGPYEQYF. CDR3 in DNA: TGTGCCAGCAGATCAGACGGCCCCTACGAGCAGTACTTC.

The chain is built from TRBV19 and TRBJ1-2; D not resolved. This CDR3 has 15 amino acids. The germline CDR1 and CDR2 sequences are LNHDA and SQIVND (reference sequence). V lost 6 bases and J 3 bases, leaving 17 bases between the germline ends. The CDR3 sequence: CASSRWTPSDYGYTF. In DNA, the CDR3 is TGTGCCAGTAGCAGATGGACCCCATCGGACTATGGCTACACCTTC.